This note documents a single TCR beta chain sequence. V shed 4 bases and J shed 0 bases, with 8 bases lying between them. CDR1 and CDR2 from the germline V gene are SGHNT and YYREEE (reference sequence). This CDR3 has 14 amino acids. CD45RO-negative CD8 cells positively selected for CCR7 made up the naive population, which excluded terminally differentiated effector memory CD45RA+ cells. Data came from immunoSEQ multiplex PCR; TCRdb stores just in-frame clones and leaves some out. The table records about 600,000 clones, roughly 95% of them present only once. This record belongs to a study of shared clonotypes between healthy human individuals.

Sequences were obtained from naive CD8+ T cells sorted from blood. The chain links TRBV5-4 to TRBJ2-1; possibly TRBD2 for D (6 bases). The origin of this receptor is a woman in her 30s in good health. CDR3 nucleotides: TGTGCCAGCAGCCCGCGGGACTCCTACAATGAGCAGTTCTTC. Encoded protein: CASSPRDSYNEQFF. Full variable domain (outside the CDR3, taken from reference TRBV5-4 and TRBJ2-1): ETGVTQSPTHLIKTRGQQVTLRCSSQSGHNTVSWYQQALGQGPQFIFQYYREEENGRGNFPPRFSGLQFPNYSSELNVNALELDDSALYLCASSPRDSYNEQFFGPGTRLTVL.